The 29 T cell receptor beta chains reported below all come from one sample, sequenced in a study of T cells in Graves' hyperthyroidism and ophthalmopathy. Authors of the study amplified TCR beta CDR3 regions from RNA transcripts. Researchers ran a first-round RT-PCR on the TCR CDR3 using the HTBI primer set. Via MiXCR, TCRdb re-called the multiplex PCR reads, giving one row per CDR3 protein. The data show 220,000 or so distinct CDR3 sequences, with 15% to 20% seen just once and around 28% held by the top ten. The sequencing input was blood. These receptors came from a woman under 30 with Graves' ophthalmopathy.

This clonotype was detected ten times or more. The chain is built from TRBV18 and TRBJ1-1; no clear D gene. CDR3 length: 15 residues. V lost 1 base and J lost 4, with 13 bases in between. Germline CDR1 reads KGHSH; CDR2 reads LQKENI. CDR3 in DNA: TGTGCCAGCTCACCACTAGGTGGGGTTCGCACTGAAGCTTTCTTT. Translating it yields CASSPLGGVRTEAFF.

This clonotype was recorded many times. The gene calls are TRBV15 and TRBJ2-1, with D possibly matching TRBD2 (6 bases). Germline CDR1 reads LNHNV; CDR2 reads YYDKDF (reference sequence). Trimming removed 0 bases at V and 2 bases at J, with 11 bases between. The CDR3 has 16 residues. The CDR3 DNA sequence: TGTGCCACCAGCAGAGATGCGGGCGGGACCTACAATGAGCAGTTCTTC. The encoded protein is CATSRDAGGTYNEQFF. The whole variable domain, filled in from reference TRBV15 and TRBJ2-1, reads DAMVIQNPRYQVTQFGKPVTLSCSQTLNHNVMYWYQQKSSQAPKLLFHYYDKDFNNEADTPDNFQSRRPNTSFCFLDIRSPGLGDTAMYLCATSRDAGGTYNEQFFGPGTRLTVL.

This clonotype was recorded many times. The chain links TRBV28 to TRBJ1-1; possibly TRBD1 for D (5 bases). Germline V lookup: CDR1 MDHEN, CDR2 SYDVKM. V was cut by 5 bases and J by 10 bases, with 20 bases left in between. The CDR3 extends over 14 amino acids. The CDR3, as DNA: TGTGCCAGCAGTCCCCCGGTCGGCAGGGAGGGAGCTTTCTTT. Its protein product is CASSPPVGREGAFF. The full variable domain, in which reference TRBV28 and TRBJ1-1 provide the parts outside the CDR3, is DVKVTQSSRYLVKRTGEKVFLECVQDMDHENMFWYRQDPGLGLRLIYFSYDVKMKEKGDIPEGYSVSREKKERFSLILESASTNQTSMYLCASSPPVGREGAFFGQGTRLTVV.

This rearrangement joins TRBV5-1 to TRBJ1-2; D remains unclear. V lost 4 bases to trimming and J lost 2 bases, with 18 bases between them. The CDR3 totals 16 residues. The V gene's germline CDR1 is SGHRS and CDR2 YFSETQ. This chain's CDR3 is CASSRSTKPLNYGYTF. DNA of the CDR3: TGCGCCAGCAGCCGCTCGACAAAACCCCTCAACTATGGCTACACCTTC.

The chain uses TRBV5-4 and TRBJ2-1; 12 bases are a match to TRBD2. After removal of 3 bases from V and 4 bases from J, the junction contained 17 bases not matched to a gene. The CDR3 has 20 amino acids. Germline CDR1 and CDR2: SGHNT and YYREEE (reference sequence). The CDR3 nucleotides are TGTGCCAGCAGCTCCCAATATGGGGCTAGCGGGGGGGCCAAGTACAATGAGCAGTTCTTC. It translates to CASSSQYGASGGAKYNEQFF.

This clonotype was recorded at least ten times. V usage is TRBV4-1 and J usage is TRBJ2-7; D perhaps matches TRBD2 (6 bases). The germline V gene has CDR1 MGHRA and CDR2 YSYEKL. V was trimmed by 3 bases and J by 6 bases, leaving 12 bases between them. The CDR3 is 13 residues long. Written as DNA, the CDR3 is TGCGCCAGCAGCCAGTCGACTAGTACCGAGCAGTACTTC. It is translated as CASSQSTSTEQYF.

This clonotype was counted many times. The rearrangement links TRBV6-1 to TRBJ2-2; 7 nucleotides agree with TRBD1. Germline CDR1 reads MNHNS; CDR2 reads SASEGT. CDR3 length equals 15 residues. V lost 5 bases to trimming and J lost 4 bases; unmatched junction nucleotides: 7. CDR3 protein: CASSLQGRVTGELFF. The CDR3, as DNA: TGTGCCAGCAGTTTACAGGGGAGAGTCACCGGGGAGCTGTTTTTT.

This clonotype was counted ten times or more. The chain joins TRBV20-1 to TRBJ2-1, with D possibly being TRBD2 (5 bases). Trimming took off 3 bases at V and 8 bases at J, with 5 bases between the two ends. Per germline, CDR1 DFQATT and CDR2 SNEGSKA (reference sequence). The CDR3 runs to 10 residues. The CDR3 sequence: CSARRDEQFF. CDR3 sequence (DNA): TGCAGTGCTAGGAGGGATGAGCAGTTCTTC.

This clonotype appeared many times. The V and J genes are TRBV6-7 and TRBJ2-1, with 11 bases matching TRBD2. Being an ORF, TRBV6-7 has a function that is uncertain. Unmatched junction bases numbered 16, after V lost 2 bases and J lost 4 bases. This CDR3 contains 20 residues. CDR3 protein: CASSYPDLELAGEPYNEQFF. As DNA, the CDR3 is TGTGCCAGCAGTTACCCCGATCTCGAACTAGCGGGAGAACCTTACAATGAGCAGTTCTTC.

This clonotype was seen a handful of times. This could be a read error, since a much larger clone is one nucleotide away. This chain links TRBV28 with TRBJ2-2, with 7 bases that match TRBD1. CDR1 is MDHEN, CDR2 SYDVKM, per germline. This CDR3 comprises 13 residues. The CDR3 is CTSKKGAIGELFF. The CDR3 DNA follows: TGTACCAGCAAGAAGGGGGCTATCGGGGAGCTGTTTTTT.

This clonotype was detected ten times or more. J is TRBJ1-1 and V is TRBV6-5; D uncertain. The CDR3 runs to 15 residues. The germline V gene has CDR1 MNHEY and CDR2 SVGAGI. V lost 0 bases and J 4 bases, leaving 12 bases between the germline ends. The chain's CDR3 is CASSYSRFRGTEAFF. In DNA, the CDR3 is TGTGCCAGCAGTTACTCGAGGTTTAGAGGCACTGAAGCTTTCTTT.

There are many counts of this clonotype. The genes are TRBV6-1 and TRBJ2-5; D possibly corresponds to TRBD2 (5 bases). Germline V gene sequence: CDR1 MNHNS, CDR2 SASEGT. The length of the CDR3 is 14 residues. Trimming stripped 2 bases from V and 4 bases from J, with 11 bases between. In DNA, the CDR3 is TGTGCCAGCAGTGAACCGGGAAGAGGAGAGACCCAGTACTTC. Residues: CASSEPGRGETQYF.

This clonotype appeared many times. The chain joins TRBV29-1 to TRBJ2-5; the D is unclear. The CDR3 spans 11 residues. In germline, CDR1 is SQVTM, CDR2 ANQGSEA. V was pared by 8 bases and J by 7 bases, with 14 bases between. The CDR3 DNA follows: TGCAGCCTTTCCGCATCCGGGACCCAGTACTTC. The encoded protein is CSLSASGTQYF.

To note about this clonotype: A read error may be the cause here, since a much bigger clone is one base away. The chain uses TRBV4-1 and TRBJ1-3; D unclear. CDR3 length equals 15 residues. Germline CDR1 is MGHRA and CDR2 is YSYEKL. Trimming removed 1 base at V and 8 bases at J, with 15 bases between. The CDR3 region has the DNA TGCGCCAGCAGCCAAGCCATGGACCCCGGAGACACCATATATTTT. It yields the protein CASSQAMDPGDTIYF.

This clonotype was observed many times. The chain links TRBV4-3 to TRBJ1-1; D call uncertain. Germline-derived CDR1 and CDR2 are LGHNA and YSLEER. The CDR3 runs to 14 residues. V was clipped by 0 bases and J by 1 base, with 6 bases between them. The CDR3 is CASSQEDQNTEAFF. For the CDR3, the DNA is TGCGCCAGCAGCCAAGAAGACCAGAACACTGAAGCTTTCTTT.

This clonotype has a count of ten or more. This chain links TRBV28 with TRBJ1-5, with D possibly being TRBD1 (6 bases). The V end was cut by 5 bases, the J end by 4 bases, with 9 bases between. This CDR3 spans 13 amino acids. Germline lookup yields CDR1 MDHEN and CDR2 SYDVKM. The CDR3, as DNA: TGTGCCAGCAGTCACAGGGCTAATCAGCCCCAGCATTTT. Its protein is CASSHRANQPQHF.

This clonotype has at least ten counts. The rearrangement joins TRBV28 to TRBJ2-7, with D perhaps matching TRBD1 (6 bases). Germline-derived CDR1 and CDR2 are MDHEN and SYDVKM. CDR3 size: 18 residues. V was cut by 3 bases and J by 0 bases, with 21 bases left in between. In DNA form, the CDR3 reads TGTGCCAGCAGTTTTTCCGTCACGGGACACTTAATCTCCTACGAGCAGTACTTC. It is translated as CASSFSVTGHLISYEQYF.

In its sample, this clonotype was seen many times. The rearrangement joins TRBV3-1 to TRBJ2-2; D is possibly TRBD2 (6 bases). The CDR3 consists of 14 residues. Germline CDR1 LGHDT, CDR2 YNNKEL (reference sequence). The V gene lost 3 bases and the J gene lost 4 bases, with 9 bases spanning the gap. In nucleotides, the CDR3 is TGTGCCAGCAGCCAGGGACTGACCACCGGGGAGCTGTTTTTT. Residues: CASSQGLTTGELFF.

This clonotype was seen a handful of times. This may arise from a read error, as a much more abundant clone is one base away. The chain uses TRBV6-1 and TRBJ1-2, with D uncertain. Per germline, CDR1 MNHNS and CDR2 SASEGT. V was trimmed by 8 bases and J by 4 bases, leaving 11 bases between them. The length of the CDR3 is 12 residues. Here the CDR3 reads CASGEGFYGYTF. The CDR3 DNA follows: TGTGCCAGCGGGGAAGGGTTCTATGGCTACACCTTC.

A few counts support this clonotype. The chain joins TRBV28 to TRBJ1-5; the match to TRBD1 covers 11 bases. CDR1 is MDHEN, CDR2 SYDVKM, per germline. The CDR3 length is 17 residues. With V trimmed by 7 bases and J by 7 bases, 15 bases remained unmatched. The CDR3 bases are TGTGCCAGCACCTTATGGGGGACAGGGGGAAGTCGGCAGCCCCAGCATTTT. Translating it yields CASTLWGTGGSRQPQHF.

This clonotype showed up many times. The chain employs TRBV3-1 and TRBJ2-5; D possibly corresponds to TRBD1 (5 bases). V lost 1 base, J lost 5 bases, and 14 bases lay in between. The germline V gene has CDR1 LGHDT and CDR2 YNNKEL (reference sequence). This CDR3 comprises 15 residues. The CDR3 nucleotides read TGTGCCAGCAGCCAAGTGGAGACAGTTAGTGAGACCCAGTACTTC. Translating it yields CASSQVETVSETQYF.

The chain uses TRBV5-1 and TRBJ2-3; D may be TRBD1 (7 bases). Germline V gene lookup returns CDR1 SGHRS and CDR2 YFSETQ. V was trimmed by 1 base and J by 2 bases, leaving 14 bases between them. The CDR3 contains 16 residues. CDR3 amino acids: CASSLMAGGYTDTQYF. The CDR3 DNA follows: TGCGCCAGCAGCTTGATGGCAGGGGGGTACACAGATACGCAGTATTTT.

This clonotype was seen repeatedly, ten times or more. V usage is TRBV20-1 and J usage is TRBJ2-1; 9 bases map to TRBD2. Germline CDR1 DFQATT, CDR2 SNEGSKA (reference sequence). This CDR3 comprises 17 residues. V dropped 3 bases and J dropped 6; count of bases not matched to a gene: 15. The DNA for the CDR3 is TGCAGTGCTAGCCAAGGCGGGAGGGCCTTATTGAGCAATGAGCAGTTCTTC. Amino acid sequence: CSASQGGRALLSNEQFF.

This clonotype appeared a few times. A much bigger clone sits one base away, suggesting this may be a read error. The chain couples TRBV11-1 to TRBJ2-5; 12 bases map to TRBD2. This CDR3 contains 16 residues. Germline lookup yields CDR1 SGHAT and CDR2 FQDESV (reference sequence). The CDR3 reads CAGSLRASGGAMTQYF. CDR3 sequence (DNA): TGTGCCGGCAGCTTACGCGCTAGCGGGGGGGCGATGACCCAGTACTTC.

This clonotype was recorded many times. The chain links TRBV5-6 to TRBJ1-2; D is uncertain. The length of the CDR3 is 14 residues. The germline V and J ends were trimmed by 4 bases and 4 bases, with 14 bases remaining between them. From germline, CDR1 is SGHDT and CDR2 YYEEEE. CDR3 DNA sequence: TGTGCCAGCAGCCCGGGGTCAGCCTTCTATGGCTACACCTTC. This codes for CASSPGSAFYGYTF.

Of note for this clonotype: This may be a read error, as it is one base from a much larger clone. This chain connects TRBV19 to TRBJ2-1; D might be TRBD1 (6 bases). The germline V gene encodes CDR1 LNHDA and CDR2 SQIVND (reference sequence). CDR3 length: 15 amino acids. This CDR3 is CASSTVRDTYSEQFF. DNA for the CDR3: TGTGCCAGTAGTACTGTCCGGGACACCTACAGTGAGCAGTTCTTC.

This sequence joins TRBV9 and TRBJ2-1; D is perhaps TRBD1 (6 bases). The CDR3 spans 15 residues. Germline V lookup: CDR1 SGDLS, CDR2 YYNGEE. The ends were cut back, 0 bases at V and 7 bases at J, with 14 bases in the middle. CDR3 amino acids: CASSVGTERLNEQFF. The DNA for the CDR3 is TGTGCCAGCAGCGTAGGGACAGAAAGATTGAATGAGCAGTTCTTC.

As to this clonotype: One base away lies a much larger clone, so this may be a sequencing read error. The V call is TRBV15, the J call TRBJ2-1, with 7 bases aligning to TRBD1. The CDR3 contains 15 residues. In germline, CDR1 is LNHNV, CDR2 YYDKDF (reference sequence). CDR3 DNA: TGTGCCACCAGCAAGGGCAGGGGGAACTACGATGAGCAGTTCTTC. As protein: CATSKGRGNYDEQFF. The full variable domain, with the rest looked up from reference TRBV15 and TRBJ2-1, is DAMVIQNPRYQVTQFGKPVTLSCSQTLNHNVMYWYQQKSSQAPKLLFHYYDKDFNNEADTPDNFQSRRPNTSFCFLDIRSPGLGDTAMYLCATSKGRGNYDEQFFGPGTRLTVL.

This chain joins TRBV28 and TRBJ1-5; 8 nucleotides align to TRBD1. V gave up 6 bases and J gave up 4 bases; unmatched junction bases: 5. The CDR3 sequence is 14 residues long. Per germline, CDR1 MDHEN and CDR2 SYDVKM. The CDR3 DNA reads TGTGCCAGCAGCACCGGGACAGGAAATCAGCCCCAGCATTTT. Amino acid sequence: CASSTGTGNQPQHF.